A single sample gave rise to the 19 T cell receptor beta chains below, sequenced in a study of blood T cell repertoires in COVID-19. Here immunoSEQ multiplex PCR was the method, and the copy in TCRdb shows in-frame clones only, minus some. Among about 9,900 clones listed, 80% to 85% were seen once. The sample was peripheral blood. The receptors stem from a man aged 55 to 69 with active COVID-19.

The chain couples TRBV5-1 to TRBJ1-2; 8 bases map to TRBD1. This CDR3 spans 14 amino acids. The germline V gene encodes CDR1 SGHRS and CDR2 YFSETQ. Unmatched junction bases numbered 4, after V lost 4 bases and J lost 2 bases. The CDR3 bases are TGCGCCAGCAGCCTAGACAGGGGAAACTATGGCTACACCTTC. It yields the protein CASSLDRGNYGYTF.

The V gene is TRBV2, the J gene TRBJ1-3; unclear D gene. CDR1 is SNHLY and CDR2 is FYNNEI in the germline V gene. V was shortened by 4 bases and J by 7 bases, with 11 bases between the two germline ends. The CDR3 is 13 residues long. CDR3 amino acids: CASSVEKRNTIYF. For the CDR3, the DNA is TGTGCCAGCAGTGTGGAAAAGAGGAACACCATATATTTT.

This rearrangement joins TRBV24-1 to TRBJ2-1; the match to TRBD1 covers 8 bases. The CDR3 extends over 13 amino acids. Trimming took 5 bases from V and 12 from J; bases not matched to a gene: 8. The germline V gene has CDR1 KGHDR and CDR2 SFDVKD. In DNA, the CDR3 is TGTGCCACCAGTGGCCTTACCGGGACAGGGCAGTTCTTC. As protein: CATSGLTGTGQFF.

The chain employs TRBV9 and TRBJ1-3; tentatively, D is TRBD1 (5 bases). The length of the CDR3 is 17 residues. Trimming stripped 4 bases from V and 0 bases from J, with 17 bases between. The germline V gene encodes CDR1 SGDLS and CDR2 YYNGEE. Here the CDR3 DNA reads TGTGCCAGCAGCTATTTTCAGGGTTTCCTCTCTGGAAACACCATATATTTT. Encoded protein: CASSYFQGFLSGNTIYF.

This chain uses TRBV28 with TRBJ2-7; D possibly corresponds to TRBD1 (6 bases). Per the germline V gene, CDR1 is MDHEN and CDR2 is SYDVKM. V gave up 4 bases and J gave up 5 bases, with 15 bases separating them. CDR3 length equals 14 residues. CDR3 coding DNA: TGTGCCAGCAGTTGGTCAGGGGTTAAAGACGAGCAGTACTTC. Protein: CASSWSGVKDEQYF.

The V call is TRBV5-1, the J call TRBJ2-5; no firm D call. Germline V CDR1 and CDR2: SGHRS, YFSETQ. This CDR3 region has 12 residues. Trimming shortened V by 1 base and J by 5 bases, and 6 bases separated the two germline ends. The CDR3 nucleotides are TGCGCCAGCAGCTTGCCGACTGAGACCCAGTACTTC. Protein product: CASSLPTETQYF.

This clone was seen a few times. The chain uses TRBV6-5 and TRBJ2-3, with unresolved D. The CDR3 totals 14 residues. Trimming removed 1 base from V and 6 bases from J, with 11 bases in between. Germline lookup yields CDR1 MNHEY and CDR2 SVGAGI. The CDR3 region has the DNA TGTGCCAGCAGTTACTTCGGCGGTTGGGATACGCAGTATTTT. Translated, it gives CASSYFGGWDTQYF.

The chain recombines TRBV19 with TRBJ2-7, with 7 bases identical to TRBD1. There are 14 residues in the CDR3. Germline V lookup: CDR1 LNHDA, CDR2 SQIVND (reference sequence). J was trimmed by 4 bases and V by 6 bases; bases with no gene match: 9. CDR3 loop: CASSSGQVSYEQYF. The DNA for the CDR3 is TGTGCCAGTAGCTCAGGACAGGTCTCATACGAGCAGTACTTC.

The sample holds a few counts of this clone. The CDR3 spells CSVERTGTEQFF. The CDR3 coding sequence is TGCAGCGTTGAGAGGACAGGGACTGAGCAGTTCTTC. The chain recombines TRBV29-1 with TRBJ2-1, with TRBD1 matching over 8 bases. Germline V lookup: CDR1 SQVTM, CDR2 ANQGSEA. V shed 3 bases, J shed 9 bases, and the junction held 4 bases outside the gene matches. The CDR3 sequence is 12 residues long.

The rearrangement joins TRBV13 to TRBJ2-7; possibly TRBD2 for D (6 bases). The CDR3 extends over 14 amino acids. Per germline, CDR1 PRHDT and CDR2 FYEKMQ (reference sequence). Trimming removed 0 bases at V and 3 bases at J, with 9 bases between. The CDR3, as DNA: TGTGCCAGCAGCTTAGGGCCCGGGGGCTACGAGCAGTACTTC. As protein: CASSLGPGGYEQYF.

In its sample, this clone was seen a few times. The chain uses TRBV25-1 and TRBJ2-3, with D possibly TRBD2 on 5 matching bases. The CDR3 is 15 amino acids. The ends were cut back, 3 bases at V and 2 bases at J, with 12 bases in the middle. Germline V lookup: CDR1 MGHDK, CDR2 SYGVNS. CDR3 in amino acids: CASSDGSPFTDTQYF. The CDR3 coding sequence is TGTGCCAGCAGTGATGGGAGTCCCTTCACAGATACGCAGTATTTT.

The CDR3 DNA sequence: TGTGCCAGCAGTGAAGAGAGAACTGGAAACACCATATATTTT. Translation: CASSEERTGNTIYF. This chain links TRBV25-1 with TRBJ1-3; D ambiguous. The CDR3 is 14 amino acids. The germline gives CDR1 MGHDK, CDR2 SYGVNS. V was cut by 2 bases and J by 2 bases, with 7 bases left in between.

V usage is TRBV5-1 and J usage is TRBJ2-5; 9 nucleotides agree with TRBD2. The germline V gene encodes CDR1 SGHRS and CDR2 YFSETQ. The CDR3 is made up of 17 amino acids. The V segment lost 0 bases and the J segment 4 bases; nucleotides outside the gene matches: 10. This CDR3 is CASSLGRDSSGTETQYF. Here the CDR3 DNA reads TGCGCCAGCAGCTTGGGGCGCGATTCTAGCGGGACAGAGACCCAGTACTTC.

The chain uses TRBV5-1 and TRBJ2-7; 13 bases align to TRBD2. V was clipped by 0 bases and J by 4 bases; unmatched bases: 1. The CDR3 length is 15 residues. Per germline, CDR1 SGHRS and CDR2 YFSETQ. The CDR3 coding sequence is TGCGCCAGCAGCTTGGGGACTAGCGGGGGATACGAGCAGTACTTC. Amino acids: CASSLGTSGGYEQYF.

On this clone itself: One junction end does not reproduce the germline sequence, and a read error may be involved. The genes are TRBV6-6 and TRBJ1-2; D unresolved. The germline V gene encodes CDR1 MNHNY and CDR2 SVGAGI (reference sequence). The CDR3 loop spans 11 amino acids. CDR3 coding DNA: TGTGCCTGCAGGCGGGATTATGGCTACACCTTC. This gives the protein CACRRDYGYTF.

V and J are TRBV5-1 and TRBJ2-7; TRBD1 aligns across 12 bases. The germline gives CDR1 SGHRS, CDR2 YFSETQ. J gave up 6 bases and V 4 bases, and 5 bases lay outside the gene matches. The CDR3 spans 14 residues. Written as DNA, the CDR3 is TGCGCCAGCAGCCGGGACAGGGGGCGAAGCGAGCAGTACTTC. Its translation: CASSRDRGRSEQYF.

The chain recombines TRBV11-3 with TRBJ2-5, with 7 bases lining up with TRBD2. Germline V gene data show CDR1 as SGHNT and CDR2 as YENEEA. The CDR3 has 15 residues. With V trimmed by 1 base and J by 4 bases, 6 bases remained unmatched. The CDR3 bases are TGTGCCAGCAGCTTAGGAGGGGAGGGGCGAGAGACCCAGTACTTC. Translating it yields CASSLGGEGRETQYF. Complete variable domain (other parts from reference TRBV11-3 and TRBJ2-5): EAGVVQSPRYKIIEKKQPVAFWCNPISGHNTLYWYLQNLGQGPELLIRYENEEAVDDSQLPKDRFSAERLKGVDSTLKIQPAELGDSAVYLCASSLGGEGRETQYFGPGTRLLVL.

This clone was seen just once. The chain is built from TRBV11-3 and TRBJ2-7; 10 nucleotides line up with TRBD2. Per germline, CDR1 SGHNT and CDR2 YENEEA. This CDR3 is 17 amino acids long. V trimming: 5 bases; J trimming: 1 base; junction bases outside the gene matches: 11. The CDR3, as DNA: TGTGCCAGCAGCCCCGCTTTACTAGCGGGGTCTTCCTACGAGCAGTACTTC. Translated, it gives CASSPALLAGSSYEQYF.

This clone was counted once. The chain combines TRBV14 with TRBJ1-6; the match to TRBD1 covers 8 bases. Per germline, CDR1 SGHDN and CDR2 FVKESK. V shed 4 bases and J 5 bases; nucleotides not matched to a gene: 4. The CDR3 is made up of 15 amino acids. The CDR3 DNA reads TGTGCCAGCAGCCTTGGACAGGGTGATAATTCACCCCTCCACTTT. This codes for CASSLGQGDNSPLHF.